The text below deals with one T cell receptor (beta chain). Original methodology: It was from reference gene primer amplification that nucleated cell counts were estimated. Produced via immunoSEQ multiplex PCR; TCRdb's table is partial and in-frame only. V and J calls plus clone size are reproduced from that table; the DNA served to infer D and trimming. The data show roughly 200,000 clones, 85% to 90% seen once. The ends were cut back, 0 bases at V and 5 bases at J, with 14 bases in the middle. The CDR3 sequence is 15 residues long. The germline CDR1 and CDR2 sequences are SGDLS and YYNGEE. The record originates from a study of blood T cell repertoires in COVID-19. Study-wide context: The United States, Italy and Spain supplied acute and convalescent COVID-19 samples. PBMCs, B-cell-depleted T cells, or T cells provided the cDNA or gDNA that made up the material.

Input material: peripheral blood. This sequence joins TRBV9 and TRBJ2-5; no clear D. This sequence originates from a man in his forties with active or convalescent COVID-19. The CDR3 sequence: CASSVESSVRETQYF. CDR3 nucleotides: TGTGCCAGCAGCGTAGAGTCTTCCGTTCGGGAGACCCAGTACTTC.